These T cell receptor beta chains were read from a single sample in a study of blood T cell repertoires in COVID-19. Assay: immunoSEQ multiplex PCR; the TCRdb copy retains only in-frame clones and omits some. The table has about 150,000 clones, roughly 81% seen once. Sequencing input: peripheral blood. The source of these receptors is a human donor with acute or convalescent COVID-19. The donor label of this sample is uncertain. Both conserved end residues are trimmed from each CDR3. Clone size is shown for a subset of rows, as once, few, many or a class of expanded clone.

clone_size v_call cdr3_aa
once TRBV5-1 ASSFQLNTEAF
. TRBV9 ASSVLAGANYNEQF
. TRBV18 ASSQYRGREETQY
. TRBV28 ASSPDRVEQY
. TRBV2 ASSEGAGWEF
. TRBV19 ASSQVGGTGPEYEQY
few TRBV9 ASSVDSGRLAETQY
. TRBV4-2 ASSQAKKQGAPDTQY
. TRBV11-2 ASSLDIGWTTEAF
. TRBV11-2 ASSSGTGGYT
. TRBV19 ASSMLGGGYQPQH
once TRBV5-5 ASRGRGSTADEQY
. TRBV19 ASSSQAGGPQH
. TRBV28 ASRGADYMNTEAF
. TRBV5-5 ASRSWGQGLAEQY
. TRBV6-6 ASSNPSGGPTDTQY
. TRBV19 ASSISTDNYGYT
. TRBV5-7 ASSRRVLPPYSNQPQH
. TRBV3-1/TRBV3-2 ASSPGGYEQY
. TRBV6-1 ASSGRLAGNTGELF
. TRBV7-2 ASSLGDSEKLF
. TRBV10-3 ASTYERRAF
. TRBV6-1 ASSEVLGGYQPQH
few TRBV30 AWSTDTSGNTIY
. TRBV15 ATSRGGTGDSGANVLT
. TRBV10-3 AISTEGQPQH
. TRBV7-3 ASSDLSPGLAGTNEQF
. TRBV5-1 ASSPGGKGTEAF
. TRBV5-1 ASSEQGGNTEAF
. TRBV7-9 ASSNYQGAGNTIY
. TRBV5-1 ASSWTGGTTGELF
. TRBV5-1 ASSPGDISGNTIY
once TRBV18 ASSGQGSHNSPLH
. TRBV24-1 ATSEGTRAFQETQY
. TRBV10-3 AIRAGGTNTEAF
few TRBV19 ASSPYGQVYGYT
. TRBV30 AWKLGTGGSSYNEQF
. TRBV6-5 ASSQDTMGPYGYT
. TRBV28 ASVIGAGGNTEAF
. TRBV2 ASSEEQRGPGYYTGELF
. TRBV29-1 SAAPGSGENIQY
. TRBV24-1 ATSDRWGTGTYEQY
. TRBV3-1/TRBV3-2 ASSQGSGGGELF
. TRBV6-6 ASSYGQGENIQY
. TRBV6-5 ASSYWDRGNSPLH
. TRBV5-1 ASAIGTSLETQY
few TRBV5-1 ASSLETAFNTEAF
. TRBV19 ASSIGRNGYT
. TRBV5-4 ASGGTAGANVLT
. TRBV16 ASSQWSTDSISYEQY
. TRBV9 ASSVETVNSYNEQF
. TRBV6-5 ASSYSQGEVGAF
. TRBV24-1 ATSLWNTEAF
. TRBV9 ASSGSPRGRLTGELF
. TRBV18 ASSQLAAVGNEQF
. TRBV27 ASSLAAGWIFYGYT
. TRBV19 ASSREVGNTIY
. TRBV24-1 ATSDSDRGSNQPQH